Shown below are 17 T cell receptor beta chains from a single sample sequenced in a study of blood T cell repertoires in COVID-19 (dated by TCRdb to between 2020 and 2021). The library was prepared using the immunoSEQ multiplex PCR assay. TCRdb provides this immuneACCESS table in a form limited to in-frame rearrangements. Some clones are lacking; in checked studies, under half of them reflect an unresolved V gene, and why the rest are absent is not known. The sample records some 390,000 clones, 89% of which are singletons. About 1.6% of the sample is taken by the ten largest. The sequenced sample was peripheral blood. The receptors stem from a woman in her 40s with COVID-19, enrolled during active disease.

The rearrangement uses TRBV5-1 and TRBJ1-5; tentatively, D is TRBD1 (5 bases). This CDR3 has 13 amino acids. CDR1 and CDR2 from the germline V gene are SGHRS and YFSETQ. V lost 0 bases, J lost 6 bases, and 7 bases lay in between. The CDR3 nucleotides read TGCGCCAGCAGCTTGGAGGGGTCTCAGCCCCAGCATTTT. Protein sequence: CASSLEGSQPQHF.

The chain employs TRBV11-3 and TRBJ2-7; D is ambiguous. Trimming left V 8 bases short and J 2 bases short, with 13 bases between. The CDR3 is 13 amino acids. Looked up from germline, CDR1 is SGHNT and CDR2 is YENEEA. CDR3 bases: TGTGCCAGCTCTGCAGGTTCCCCCTACGAGCAGTACTTC. It codes for CASSAGSPYEQYF.

The V gene is TRBV28, the J gene TRBJ1-2, with TRBD1 matching over 7 bases. This CDR3 is 17 amino acids long. Germline V gives CDR1 MDHEN, CDR2 SYDVKM. Trimming removed 3 bases from V and 1 base from J; junction bases left unmatched: 11. The CDR3 spells CASSFSGGWWFNYGYTF. The CDR3 nucleotides read TGTGCCAGCAGTTTTTCAGGGGGATGGTGGTTTAACTATGGCTACACCTTC.

This clone was recorded once. The gene calls are TRBV7-9 and TRBJ1-1; a weak D match, TRBD1 (5 bases). The CDR3 totals 17 residues. V lost 5 bases to trimming and J lost 5 bases, with 24 bases between them. CDR1 is SEHNR, CDR2 FQNEAQ, per germline (reference sequence). The CDR3 DNA follows: TGTGCCAGCAGCCCCGGTCCCGGGACTGGAAGTGGGACTGAAGCTTTCTTT. Translated: CASSPGPGTGSGTEAFF.

In its sample, this clone was seen once. The J gene is TRBJ2-1, the V gene TRBV7-3; TRBD2 matches at 7 bases. J lost 3 bases, V lost 2 bases, and 7 bases had no gene match. This CDR3 is built from 16 residues. Germline CDR1 SGHTA, CDR2 FQGTGA. CDR3 loop: CASSLDPTSLYNEQFF. CDR3 in DNA: TGTGCCAGCAGCTTAGACCCGACTAGCCTCTACAATGAGCAGTTCTTC.

The V call is TRBV6-4, the J call TRBJ1-6; TRBD1 is a possible D gene (5 bases). From germline, CDR1 is MRHNA and CDR2 SNTAGT. The length of the CDR3 is 14 residues. V lost 2 bases and J lost 8, with 10 bases in between. The CDR3 reads CASSDPGWDSPLHF. The CDR3 nucleotides read TGTGCCAGCAGTGACCCAGGGTGGGATTCACCCCTCCACTTT.

The J gene is TRBJ1-2, the V gene TRBV28; unclear D gene. The germline V and J ends were trimmed by 3 bases and 2 bases, with 4 bases remaining between them. The germline gives CDR1 MDHEN, CDR2 SYDVKM. The CDR3 covers 12 residues. CDR3 DNA: TGTGCCAGCAGTTTCAGAAACTATGGCTACACCTTC. It codes for CASSFRNYGYTF.

The V and J genes are TRBV7-2 and TRBJ1-2; 9 bases match TRBD1. CDR1 and CDR2 from the germline V gene are SGHTA and FQGNSA. J was trimmed by 8 bases and V by 4 bases; bases with no gene match: 5. CDR3 length: 13 residues. CDR3 nucleotides: TGTGCCAGCAGCTCCACAACAGGGGGCGGCTACACCTTC. This sequence encodes CASSSTTGGGYTF.

The chain couples TRBV7-3 to TRBJ2-3, with 8 bases fitting TRBD2. Per germline, CDR1 SGHTA and CDR2 FQGTGA. This CDR3 contains 16 residues. Unmatched junction bases numbered 8, after V lost 5 bases and J lost 1 base. DNA for the CDR3: TGTGCCAGCAGCCCGGGGGGGGCGGGACGCACAGATACGCAGTATTTT. The encoded protein is CASSPGGAGRTDTQYF.

This clone was observed once. The CDR3 spells CASSQGLAGSREQFF. CDR3 DNA sequence: TGCGCCAGCAGCCAAGGACTAGCGGGGAGCCGTGAGCAGTTCTTC. The V and J genes are TRBV4-3 and TRBJ2-1; the match to TRBD2 covers 11 bases. The germline gives CDR1 LGHNA, CDR2 YSLEER. Trimming removed 1 base from V and 9 bases from J; junction bases left unmatched: 5. The length of the CDR3 is 15 residues.

V gene TRBV30 combines with J gene TRBJ1-4; D is perhaps TRBD1 (6 bases). There are 13 residues in the CDR3. CDR1 GTSNPN and CDR2 SVGIG come from the germline V gene (reference sequence). Trimming took 8 bases from V and 8 from J, leaving 18 bases between them. CDR3 sequence (DNA): TGTGCCACCAAGAGGGGGATGTACGAAAAACTGTTTTTT. This encodes CATKRGMYEKLFF.

This clone occurred once. The chain links TRBV24-1 to TRBJ1-2; TRBD1 matches at 9 bases. This CDR3 has 14 residues. The germline V gene has CDR1 KGHDR and CDR2 SFDVKD. V was clipped by 3 bases and J by 8 bases; unmatched bases: 6. The CDR3 protein is CATSDRDREVGYTF. As DNA, the CDR3 is TGTGCCACCAGTGATCGGGACAGGGAAGTCGGCTACACCTTC.

The V and J genes are TRBV19 and TRBJ2-3; D may be TRBD2 (7 bases). The V end was cut by 4 bases, the J end by 5 bases, with 13 bases between. The CDR3 sequence is 14 residues long. The germline gives CDR1 LNHDA, CDR2 SQIVND (reference sequence). CDR3 loop: CASSRGGQGDTQYF. The CDR3 DNA reads TGTGCCAGTAGTAGGGGGGGGCAGGGAGATACGCAGTATTTT.

Written as DNA, the CDR3 is TGTGCCACCAGCGGGTTAGCGGGAGCGACAGATACGCAGTATTTT. Translation: CATSGLAGATDTQYF. The chain links TRBV15 to TRBJ2-3, with TRBD2 matching over 9 bases. V lost 5 bases and J lost 3; bases outside the gene matches: 6. The CDR3 contains 15 residues. Germline lookup yields CDR1 LNHNV and CDR2 YYDKDF (reference sequence).

The table lists this clone with a count of one. The chain is built from TRBV11-1 and TRBJ2-1; D is perhaps TRBD1 (5 bases). V dropped 1 base and J dropped 6 bases, with 16 bases sitting between them. The CDR3 has 16 amino acids. Germline V gene sequence: CDR1 SGHAT, CDR2 FQDESV (reference sequence). CDR3 amino acids: CASSLVAAGLGNEQFF. The CDR3 bases are TGTGCCAGCAGCTTAGTGGCCGCAGGGCTGGGCAATGAGCAGTTCTTC.

The rearrangement uses TRBV7-2 and TRBJ1-1; D is ambiguous. Looked up from germline, CDR1 is SGHTA and CDR2 is FQGNSA. The V end was cut by 4 bases, the J end by 0 bases, with 12 bases between. There are 15 residues in the CDR3. The CDR3 bases are TGTGCCAGCAGCTGGAGGGAAATCATGAACACTGAAGCTTTCTTT. This gives the protein CASSWREIMNTEAFF.

The rearrangement uses TRBV5-8 and TRBJ1-5; the D is unclear. The CDR3 runs to 13 residues. V shed 2 bases and J shed 4 bases, with 7 bases lying between them. The germline gives CDR1 SGHTS, CDR2 YDEGEE. CDR3 nucleotide sequence: TGTGCCAGCAGCTTACTAAGGAATCAGCCCCAGCATTTT. Amino acid sequence: CASSLLRNQPQHF.